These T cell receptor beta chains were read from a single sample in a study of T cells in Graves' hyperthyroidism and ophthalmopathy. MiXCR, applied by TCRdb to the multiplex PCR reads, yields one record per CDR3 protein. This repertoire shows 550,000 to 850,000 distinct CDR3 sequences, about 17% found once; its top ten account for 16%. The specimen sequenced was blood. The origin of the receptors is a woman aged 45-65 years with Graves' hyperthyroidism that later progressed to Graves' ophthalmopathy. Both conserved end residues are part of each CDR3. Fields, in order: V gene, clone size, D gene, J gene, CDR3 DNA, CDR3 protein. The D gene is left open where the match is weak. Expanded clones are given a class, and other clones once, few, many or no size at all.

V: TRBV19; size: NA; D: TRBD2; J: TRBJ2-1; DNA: TGTGCCAGTAGTATAACTAGCGGGCGATCGTACAATGAGCAGTTCTTC; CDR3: CASSITSGRSYNEQFF
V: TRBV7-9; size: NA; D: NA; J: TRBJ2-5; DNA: TGTGCCAGCAGCTGGGACGGATCAGTACGAGAGACCCAGTACTTC; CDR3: CASSWDGSVRETQYF
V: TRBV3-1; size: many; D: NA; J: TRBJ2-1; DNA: TGTGCCAGCAGCCAAGTCGGCAGGGGGGACTACAATGAGCAGTTCTTC; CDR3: CASSQVGRGDYNEQFF
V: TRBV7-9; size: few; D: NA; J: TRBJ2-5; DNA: TGTGCCAGCAGCTGGGCGGTAGGCTTCCAAGAGACCCAGTACTTC; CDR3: CASSWAVGFQETQYF
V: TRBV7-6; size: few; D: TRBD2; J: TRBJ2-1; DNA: TGTGCCAGCAGCGCGACGGGGGGGCCCTACAATGAGCAGTTCTTC; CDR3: CASSATGGPYNEQFF
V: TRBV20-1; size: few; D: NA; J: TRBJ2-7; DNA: TGCAGTGCCCAATCCCCCCCTCCCTACGAGCAGTACTTC; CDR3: CSAQSPPPYEQYF
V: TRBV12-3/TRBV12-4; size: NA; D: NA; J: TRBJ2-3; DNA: TGTGCCAGCAGCCCGGCGGGAAGCGCCGCGCCGTATTTT; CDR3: CASSPAGSAAPYF
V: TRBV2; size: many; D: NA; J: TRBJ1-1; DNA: TGTGCCAGCAGTGAAACGAAGGGTGAGTTGAACACTGAAGCTTTCTTT; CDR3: CASSETKGELNTEAFF
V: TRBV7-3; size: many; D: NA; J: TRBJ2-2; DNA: TGTGCCAGCAGCCCAGGACAGGGAGGGCGTAGCACCGGGGAGCTGTTTTTT; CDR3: CASSPGQGGRSTGELFF
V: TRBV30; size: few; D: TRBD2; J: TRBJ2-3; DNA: TGTGCCTGGAGTATTGGCCTGGCTAGCGGGGGATTCGCAGATACGCAGTATTTT; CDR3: CAWSIGLASGGFADTQYF
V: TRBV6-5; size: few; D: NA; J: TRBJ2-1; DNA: TGTGCCAGCAGTTACTCTGGCAGGGGTTACAATGAGCAGTTCTTC; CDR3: CASSYSGRGYNEQFF
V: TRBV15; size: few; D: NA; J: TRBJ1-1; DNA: TGTGCCACCAGCAGAGACTCGAACACTGAAGCTTTCTTT; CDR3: CATSRDSNTEAFF
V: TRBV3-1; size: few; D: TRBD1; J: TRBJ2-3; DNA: TGTGCCAGCACCCCCTACCGGGACAGGTCCACAGATACGCAGTATTTT; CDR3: CASTPYRDRSTDTQYF
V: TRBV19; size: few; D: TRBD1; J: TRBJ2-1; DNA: TGTGCCAGTAGGAAGGACAGGCCTACCTACAATGAGCAGTTCTTC; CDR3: CASRKDRPTYNEQFF
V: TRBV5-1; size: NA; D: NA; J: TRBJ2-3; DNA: TGCGCCAGCAGCTTGCTTTTGCGGATTTCGACAGATACGCAGTATTTT; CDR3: CASSLLLRISTDTQYF
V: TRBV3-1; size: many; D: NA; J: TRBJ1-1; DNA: TGTGCCAGCAGCCAACGATCGGCCGGCTGGAACACTGAAGCTTTCTTT; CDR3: CASSQRSAGWNTEAFF
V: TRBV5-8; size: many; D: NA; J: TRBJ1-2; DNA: TGTGCCAGCAGCTTGGATGGGGATGGCTACACCTTC; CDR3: CASSLDGDGYTF
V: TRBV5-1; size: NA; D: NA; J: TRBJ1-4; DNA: TGCGCCAGCAGCTCGTCACGGGGATGGACTAATGAAAAACTGTTTTTT; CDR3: CASSSSRGWTNEKLFF
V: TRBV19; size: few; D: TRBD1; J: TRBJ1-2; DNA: TGTGCCAGTAGTTCGGGACAGGGAGTGAACTATGGCTACACCTTC; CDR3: CASSSGQGVNYGYTF
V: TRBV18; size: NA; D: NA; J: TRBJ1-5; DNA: TGTGCCAGCTCTATCGATAAGGGCAATCAGCCCCAGCATTTT; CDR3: CASSIDKGNQPQHF
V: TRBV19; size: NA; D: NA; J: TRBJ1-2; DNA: TGTGCCAGTAGTACCCGGATCTATGGCTACACCTTC; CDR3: CASSTRIYGYTF
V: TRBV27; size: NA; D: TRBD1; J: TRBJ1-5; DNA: TGTGCCAGCAGTCCTGGGACAGGGGGGGCCAATCAGCCCCAGCATTTT; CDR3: CASSPGTGGANQPQHF
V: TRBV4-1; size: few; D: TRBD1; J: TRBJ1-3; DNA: TGCGCCAGCAGCCCTGAGGACAGGGAGGGAAACACCATATATTTT; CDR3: CASSPEDREGNTIYF
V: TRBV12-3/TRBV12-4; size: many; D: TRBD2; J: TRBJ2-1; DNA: TGTGCCAGCAGGGGACTAGCGGGACCCAAAAATGAGCAGTTCTTC; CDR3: CASRGLAGPKNEQFF
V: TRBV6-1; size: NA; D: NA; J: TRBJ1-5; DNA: TGTGCCAGCAGTTCCTTTCTCCAATCGGAGGGCAATCAGCCCCAGCATTTT; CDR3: CASSSFLQSEGNQPQHF
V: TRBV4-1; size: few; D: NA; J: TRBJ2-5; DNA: TGCGCCAGCAGCCAAGATGTGGGCAGGGAGACCCAGTACTTC; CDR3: CASSQDVGRETQYF
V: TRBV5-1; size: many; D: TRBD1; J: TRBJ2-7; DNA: TGCGCCAGCAGCGGACAGGGTCTCCCCGAGCAGTACTTC; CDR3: CASSGQGLPEQYF
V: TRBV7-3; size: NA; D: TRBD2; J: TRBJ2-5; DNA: TGTGCCAGCAGCCCAGGACTAGCGGGGGCTTCATTCGGTCAAGAGACCCAGTACTTC; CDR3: CASSPGLAGASFGQETQYF
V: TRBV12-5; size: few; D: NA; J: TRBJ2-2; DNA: TGTGCTAGTGGTTTTCTTGTGCCTCCCAGATACACCGGGGAGCTGTTTTTT; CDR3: CASGFLVPPRYTGELFF
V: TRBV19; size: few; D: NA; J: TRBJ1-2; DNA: TGTGCCAGTTCCCCCGGGGGGGCATGGTATGGCTACACCTTC; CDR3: CASSPGGAWYGYTF
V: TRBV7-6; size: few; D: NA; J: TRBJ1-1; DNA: TGTGCCAGCAGCTTAACCGGGCAGGGAAACACTGAAGCTTTCTTT; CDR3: CASSLTGQGNTEAFF
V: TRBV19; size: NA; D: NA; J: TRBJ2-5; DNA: TGTGCCAGTAGTTCTCCGCGGGGCGGGGGCCAGGGGGAGACCCAGTACTTC; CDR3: CASSSPRGGGQGETQYF
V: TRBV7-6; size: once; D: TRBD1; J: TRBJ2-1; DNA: TGTGCCAGCAGCTTAGAACAGGGGACCGCCTACAATGAGCAGTTCTTC; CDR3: CASSLEQGTAYNEQFF
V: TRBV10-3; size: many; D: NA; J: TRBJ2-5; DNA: TGTGCCACCTCGGACAGCCAAGAGACCCAGTACTTC; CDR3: CATSDSQETQYF
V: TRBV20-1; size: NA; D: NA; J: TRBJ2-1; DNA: TGCAGTGCTAGAAAGGACGAGCTCCCATCTGAGCAGTTCTTC; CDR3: CSARKDELPSEQFF
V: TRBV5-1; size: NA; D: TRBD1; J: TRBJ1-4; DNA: TGCGCCAGCAGCCTGGGATTTTTCGACAGGGGGTTTTATGAAAAACTGTTTTTT; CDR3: CASSLGFFDRGFYEKLFF
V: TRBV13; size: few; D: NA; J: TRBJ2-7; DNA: TGTGCCAGCAGCTTACAGGGGCAATCAGCTTACGAGCAGTACTTC; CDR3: CASSLQGQSAYEQYF
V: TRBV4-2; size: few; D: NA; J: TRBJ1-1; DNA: TGTGCCAGCAGCCAAGATTCGGGCCGGAACACTGAAGCTTTCTTT; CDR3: CASSQDSGRNTEAFF
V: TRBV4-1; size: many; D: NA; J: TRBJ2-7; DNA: TGCGCCAGCAGCCAAGTCGTCGGATCCTACGAGCAGTACTTC; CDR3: CASSQVVGSYEQYF
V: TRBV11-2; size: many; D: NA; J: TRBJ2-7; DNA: TGTGCCAGCAGCTTAGAAACCTCCTACGAGCAGTACTTC; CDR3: CASSLETSYEQYF
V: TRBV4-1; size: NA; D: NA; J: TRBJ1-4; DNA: TGCGCCAGCAGCCAAGAGTCATCAACTAATGAAAAACTGTTTTTT; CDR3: CASSQESSTNEKLFF
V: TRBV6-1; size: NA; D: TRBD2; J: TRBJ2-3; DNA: TGTGCCAGCAGTGGAGGGACTAGCGGCACAGATACGCAGTATTTT; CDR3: CASSGGTSGTDTQYF
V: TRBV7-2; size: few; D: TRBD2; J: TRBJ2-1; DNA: TGTGCCAGCAGCCCCCGACGGACTAGCGGGGGATTGGATGAGCAGTTCTTC; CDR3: CASSPRRTSGGLDEQFF
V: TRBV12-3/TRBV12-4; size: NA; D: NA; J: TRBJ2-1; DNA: TGTGCCAGCAGTACCCCGGAGCGGAGCTCCTACAATGAGCAGTTCTTC; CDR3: CASSTPERSSYNEQFF
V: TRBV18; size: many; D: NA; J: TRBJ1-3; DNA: TGTGCCAGCTCACCACAGGGGAGCTCTGGAAACACCATATATTTT; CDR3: CASSPQGSSGNTIYF
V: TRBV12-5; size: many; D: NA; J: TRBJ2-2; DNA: TGTGCTAGTGGTTCTCTGATCATGGGCACCGGGGAGCTGTTTTTT; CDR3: CASGSLIMGTGELFF
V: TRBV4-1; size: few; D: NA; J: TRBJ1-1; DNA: TGCGCCAGCAGCTTACCTTCCCAGAACACTGAAGCTTTCTTT; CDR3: CASSLPSQNTEAFF
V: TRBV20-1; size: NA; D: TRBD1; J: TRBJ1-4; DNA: TGCAGTGCTAGAGATCTGACAGGGGGAATTAATGAAAAACTGTTTTTT; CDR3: CSARDLTGGINEKLFF
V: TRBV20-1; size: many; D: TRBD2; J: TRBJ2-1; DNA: TGCAGTGCTCCGACTAGCGCTTCCAATGAGCAGTTCTTC; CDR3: CSAPTSASNEQFF
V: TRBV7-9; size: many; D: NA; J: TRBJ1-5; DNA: TGTGCCAGCGGACTGCTGGGCCAGCCCCAGCATTTT; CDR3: CASGLLGQPQHF
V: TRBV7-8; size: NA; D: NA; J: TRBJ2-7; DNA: TGTGCCAGCAGCAGACGCCGGGACCCCGAGCAGTACTTC; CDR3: CASSRRRDPEQYF
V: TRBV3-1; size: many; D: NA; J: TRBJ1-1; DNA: TGTGCCAGCAGCCAAGCTCCGGGGTTGGGTACTGGAGACACTGAAGCTTTCTTT; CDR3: CASSQAPGLGTGDTEAFF
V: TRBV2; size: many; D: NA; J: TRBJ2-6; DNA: TGTGCCAGCAGCGGGAGTCCTGGGGCCAACGTCCTGACTTTC; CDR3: CASSGSPGANVLTF